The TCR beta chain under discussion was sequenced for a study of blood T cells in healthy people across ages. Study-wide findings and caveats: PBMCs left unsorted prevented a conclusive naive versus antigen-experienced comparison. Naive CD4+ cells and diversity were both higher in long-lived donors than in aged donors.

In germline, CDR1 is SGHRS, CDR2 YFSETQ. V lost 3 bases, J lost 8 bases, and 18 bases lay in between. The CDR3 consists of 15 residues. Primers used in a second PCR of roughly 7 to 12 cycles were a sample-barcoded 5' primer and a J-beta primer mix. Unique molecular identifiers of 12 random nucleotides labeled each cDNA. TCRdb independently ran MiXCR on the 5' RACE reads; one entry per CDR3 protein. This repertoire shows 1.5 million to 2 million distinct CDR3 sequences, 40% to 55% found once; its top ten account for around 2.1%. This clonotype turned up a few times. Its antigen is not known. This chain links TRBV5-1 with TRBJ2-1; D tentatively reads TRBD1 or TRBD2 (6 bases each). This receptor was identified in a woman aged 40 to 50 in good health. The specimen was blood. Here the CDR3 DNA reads TGCGCCAGCAGCTCTGCCCTGGGGGGCAGAGATGAGCAGTTCTTC. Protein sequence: CASSSALGGRDEQFF.